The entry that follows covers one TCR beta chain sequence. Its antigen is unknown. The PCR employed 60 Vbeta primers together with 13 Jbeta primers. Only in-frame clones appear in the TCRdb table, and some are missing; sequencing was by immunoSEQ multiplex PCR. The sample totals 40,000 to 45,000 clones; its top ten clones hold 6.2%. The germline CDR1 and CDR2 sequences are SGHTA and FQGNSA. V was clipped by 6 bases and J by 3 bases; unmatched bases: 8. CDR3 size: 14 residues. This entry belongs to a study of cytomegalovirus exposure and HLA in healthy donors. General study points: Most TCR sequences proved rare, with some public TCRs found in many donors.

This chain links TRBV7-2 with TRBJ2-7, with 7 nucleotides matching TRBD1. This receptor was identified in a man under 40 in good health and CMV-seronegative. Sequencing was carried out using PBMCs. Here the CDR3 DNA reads TGTGCCAGCAGTTCTGACAGGGTGAACTACGAGCAGTACTTC. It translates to CASSSDRVNYEQYF.